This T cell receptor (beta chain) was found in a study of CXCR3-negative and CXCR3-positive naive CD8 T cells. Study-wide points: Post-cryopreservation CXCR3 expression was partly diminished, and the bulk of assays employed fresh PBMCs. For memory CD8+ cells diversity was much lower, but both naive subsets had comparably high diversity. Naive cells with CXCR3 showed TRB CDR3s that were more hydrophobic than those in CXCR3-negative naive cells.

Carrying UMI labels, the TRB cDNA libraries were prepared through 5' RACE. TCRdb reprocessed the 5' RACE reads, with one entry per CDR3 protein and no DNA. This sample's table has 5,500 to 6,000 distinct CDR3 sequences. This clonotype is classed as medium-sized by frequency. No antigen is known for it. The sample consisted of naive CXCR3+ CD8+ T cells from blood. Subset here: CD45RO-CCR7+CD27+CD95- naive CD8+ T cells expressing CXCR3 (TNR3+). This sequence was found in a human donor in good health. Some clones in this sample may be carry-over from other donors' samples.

Here the CDR3 reads CSVISRGPLGGELFF. This chain uses TRBV29-1 with TRBJ2-2; TCRdb calls TRBD2, which cannot be checked without DNA. The CDR3 has 15 amino acids. CDR1 is SQVTM and CDR2 is ANQGSEA in the germline V gene.